This T cell receptor (beta chain) was observed in a study of T cells after yellow fever vaccination. There are a few counts of this clonotype. MiXCR was run by TCRdb on the 5' RACE reads, yielding one entry per CDR3 protein. Of 110,000 to 150,000 distinct CDR3 sequences listed, roughly 6.7% were seen once; the top ten hold approximately 0.67%. The CDR3 loop spans 15 amino acids. Germline values: CDR1 LNHDA, CDR2 SQIVND (reference sequence). V was shortened by 7 bases and J by 0 bases, with 14 bases between the two germline ends. The genes are TRBV19 and TRBJ2-3, with D tentatively TRBD1 or TRBD2 (5 bases each). The TCR originated in a man aged 25 to 40 who received the YFV17D yellow fever vaccine. The starting material was CD4+ T cells sorted from PBMCs, obtained 10 days after the yellow fever booster vaccination. The CDR3 DNA follows: TGTGCCAGTAAACACCAGGGACCTAGCACAGATACGCAGTATTTT. Its protein product is CASKHQGPSTDTQYF. The full variable domain, its missing parts supplied by reference TRBV19 and TRBJ2-3, is DGGITQSPKYLFRKEGQNVTLSCEQNLNHDAMYWYRQDPGQGLRLIYYSQIVNDFQKGDIAEGYSVSREKKESFPLTVTSAQKNPTAFYLCASKHQGPSTDTQYFGPGTRLTVL.